This TCR beta chain was recovered during a study of T cells expressing NK-cell markers. Study-level background: Seven HCMV-seropositive donors and one seronegative donor made up the eight sequenced donors.

From germline, CDR1 is SGHVS and CDR2 FQNEAQ. The CDR3 covers 15 residues. In regard to this clonotype: The antigen is unknown.

TCRdb reprocessed the 5' RACE reads, keeping one entry per CDR3 protein, no DNA. Its table lists about 260,000 distinct CDR3 sequences. Study outcomes and limitations: NKG2C+ dominant clonotype frequencies in six donors were roughly 1.0-7.5% of CD8+ T cells. It was still unclear whether expanded NKG2C+ T cell clones were HCMV specific.

The chain has TRBV7-8 and TRBJ1-1; TCRdb proposes TRBD1, but this gene call is untestable without DNA. The sample consisted of blood T cells: a sorted CD56 or NKG2C T cell subset, CD4+ or CD8+ T cells, or bulk PBMC T cells (not recorded which). The origin of this receptor is a man in his late teens or twenties in good health. The CDR3: CASSLVVGGNTEAFF.